This T cell receptor (beta chain) was found in a study of ipilimumab plus nivolumab after autologous stem cell transplantation (dated by TCRdb to the early 2020s). Regarding the complete study: The median number of doses that trial patients received was about five for ipilimumab and about eight for nivolumab. The intent-to-treat population of the trial was made up of 35 to 40 patients. The myeloma cohort included high-risk transplant-naive patients and patients relapsing within 3 years of a first autologous transplant. Patients with high-risk diffuse large B cell lymphoma, mature T cell lymphoma, or multiple myeloma undergoing autologous transplant were enrolled in the trial. Summary of the overall study and its limitations: Per the authors, a biologic rationale for further study of the post-transplant checkpoint inhibition approach was offered by T cell receptor repertoire, regulatory T cell phenotype and gut microbiota profiles. The authors concluded that combined checkpoint inhibition appeared tolerable when used as consolidation after transplant.

Libraries were constructed by the immunoSEQ multiplex PCR assay. TCRdb took this table from immuneACCESS and kept in-frame rearrangements with V and J called. Such tables lack part of the clones; where checked against another copy, unresolved V genes explain under half of the gap, and the rest is unexplained. This sample gives more than 2,000 clones in total; about 73% of them show up just once. The top ten hold over 45% of the sample. Checkpoint therapy began 14 to 28 days after autologous transplant, with ipilimumab given at 1 mg/kg intravenously on day 1 of selected weeks. Patients received nivolumab at 3 mg/kg intravenously on day 1 of weeks 1, 4, 7, 10, and every two weeks through week 26. This Phase Ib clinical trial tested ipilimumab plus nivolumab, a combined checkpoint inhibition, as consolidation after autologous stem cell transplantation. By sample share, this clone is large (0.1 to 1%). Its antigen remains unidentified. No clone much larger than this one lies a single base away; base qualities are absent.

Reading the germline V gene gives CDR1 SGHVS and CDR2 FNYEAQ. From its cysteine to its phenylalanine, the CDR3 spans 16 amino acids. Only the CDR3 portion is preserved as DNA: 48 bases, with reading frame beginning at the first base. Relative to germline, V is 2 bases shorter and J is 0 bases shorter, with 11 bases between their ends. The TCR originated in a male donor with multiple myeloma. The sequence joins TRBV7-6 to TRBJ2-1; TRBD2 might be the D gene, on 5 matching bases. Sequencing was performed on PBMCs, taken in a trial of ipilimumab plus nivolumab as post-transplant consolidation. The DNA is TGTGCCAGCAGCTTATTGGGCGGGTTCTCCTACAATGAGCAGTTCTTC. Translated, it gives CASSLLGGFSYNEQFF.